This T cell receptor beta chain came from a study of cytomegalovirus exposure and HLA in healthy donors. Study conclusions and caveats: With later analysis, a missense DCLRE1C variant became linked to TCR beta V- and J-gene trimming. It was reportedly the case that the classifier diagnosed cytomegalovirus status with high specificity and sensitivity.

13 Jbeta primers and 60 Vbeta primers were used for the PCR. Using immunoSEQ multiplex PCR, the repertoire was profiled, and TCRdb retains in-frame clones only, with some absent. The table has about 200,000 clones, 83% seen once. Those who donated were healthy bone marrow donors. About this clone itself: Its antigen is undetermined.

The sequencing input was PBMCs. This receptor was taken from a girl between 5 and 17 years old in good health and CMV-seronegative.

CDR3 sequence reads: CASSRTGSYTSTDTQYF. The CDR3 nucleotides read TGTGCCAGCAGCCGGACAGGTTCCTATACTAGCACAGATACGCAGTATTTT. This chain uses TRBV7-2 with TRBJ2-3; 7 nucleotides agree with TRBD1. This CDR3 is 17 amino acids long. J gave up 0 bases and V 5 bases, and 11 bases lay outside the gene matches. The germline V gene encodes CDR1 SGHTA and CDR2 FQGNSA.